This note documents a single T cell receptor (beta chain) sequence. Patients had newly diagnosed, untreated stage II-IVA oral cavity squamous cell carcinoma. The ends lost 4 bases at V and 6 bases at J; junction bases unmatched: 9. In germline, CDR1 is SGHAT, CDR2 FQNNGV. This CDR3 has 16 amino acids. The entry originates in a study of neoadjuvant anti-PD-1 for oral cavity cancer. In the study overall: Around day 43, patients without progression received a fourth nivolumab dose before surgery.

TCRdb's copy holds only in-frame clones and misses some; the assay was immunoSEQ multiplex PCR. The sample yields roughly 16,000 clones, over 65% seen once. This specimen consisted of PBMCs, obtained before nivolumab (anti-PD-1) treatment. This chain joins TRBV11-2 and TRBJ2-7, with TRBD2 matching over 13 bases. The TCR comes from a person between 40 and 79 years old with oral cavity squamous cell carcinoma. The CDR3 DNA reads TGTGCCAGCAGCTGGACTCCTGGGACTAGCGGGGCCGAGCAGTACTTC. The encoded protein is CASSWTPGTSGAEQYF.